This entry describes one T cell receptor beta chain. This sample is part of a study of blood T cell repertoires in COVID-19. Study in general: The study drew acute and convalescent COVID-19 samples from the United States, Italy and Spain. The analysed material was cDNA or gDNA that came from T cells, B-cell-depleted T cells, or PBMCs.

Germline V gene data show CDR1 as LNHDA and CDR2 as SQIVND (reference sequence). The CDR3 has 14 amino acids. Trimming pared 7 bases from V and 0 bases from J, leaving 12 bases between. Study processing details: Estimated nucleated cell counts came from reference gene primer amplification. Profiling relied on immunoSEQ multiplex PCR, and the TCRdb table lists in-frame clones only, not all of them. That table furnishes V, J and clone size, whereas the DNA furnished D and trimming. The top ten hold around 6.5% of the sample, which has about 100,000 clones, roughly 86% seen once. Material: peripheral blood. The chain combines TRBV19 with TRBJ1-1, with D uncertain. The TCR comes from a woman aged 55-69 years with acute or convalescent COVID-19. The CDR3 spells CASKFSSLNTEAFF. The DNA of the CDR3 is TGTGCCAGTAAATTTAGCTCATTGAACACTGAAGCTTTCTTT.